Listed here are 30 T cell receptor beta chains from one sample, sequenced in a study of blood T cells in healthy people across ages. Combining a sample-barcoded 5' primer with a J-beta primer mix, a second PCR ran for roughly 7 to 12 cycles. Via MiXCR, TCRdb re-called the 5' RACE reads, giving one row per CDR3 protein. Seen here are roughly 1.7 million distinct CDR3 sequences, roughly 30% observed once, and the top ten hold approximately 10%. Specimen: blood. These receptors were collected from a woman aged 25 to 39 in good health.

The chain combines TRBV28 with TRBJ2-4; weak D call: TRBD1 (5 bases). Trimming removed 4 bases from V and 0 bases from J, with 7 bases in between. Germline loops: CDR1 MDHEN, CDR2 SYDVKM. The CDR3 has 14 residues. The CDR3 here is CASSSGQAKNIQYF. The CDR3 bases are TGTGCCAGCAGTTCAGGACAAGCCAAAAACATTCAGTACTTC.

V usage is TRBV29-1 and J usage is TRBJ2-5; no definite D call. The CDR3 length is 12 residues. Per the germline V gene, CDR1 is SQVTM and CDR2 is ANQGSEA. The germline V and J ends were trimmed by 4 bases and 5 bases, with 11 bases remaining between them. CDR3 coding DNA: TGCAGCGTTGTGGTTGGGGTCGAGACCCAGTACTTC. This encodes CSVVVGVETQYF.

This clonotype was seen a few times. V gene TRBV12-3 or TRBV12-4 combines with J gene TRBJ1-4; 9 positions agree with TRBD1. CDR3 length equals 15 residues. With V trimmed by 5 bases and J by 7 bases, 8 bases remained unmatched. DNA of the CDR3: TGTGCCAGCAGTCCCACAGGGGGCTTGGGTGAAAAACTGTTTTTT. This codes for CASSPTGGLGEKLFF.

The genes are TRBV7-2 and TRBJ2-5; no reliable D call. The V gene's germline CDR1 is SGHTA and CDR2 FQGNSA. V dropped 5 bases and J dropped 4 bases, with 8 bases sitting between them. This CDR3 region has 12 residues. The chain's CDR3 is CASSGFAETQYF. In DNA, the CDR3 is TGTGCCAGCAGCGGTTTTGCAGAGACCCAGTACTTC. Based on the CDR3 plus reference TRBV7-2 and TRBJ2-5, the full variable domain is GAGVSQSPSNKVTEKGKDVELRCDPISGHTALYWYRQSLGQGLEFLIYFQGNSAPDKSGLPSDRFSAERTGGSVSTLTIQRTQQEDSAVYLCASSGFAETQYFGPGTRLLVL.

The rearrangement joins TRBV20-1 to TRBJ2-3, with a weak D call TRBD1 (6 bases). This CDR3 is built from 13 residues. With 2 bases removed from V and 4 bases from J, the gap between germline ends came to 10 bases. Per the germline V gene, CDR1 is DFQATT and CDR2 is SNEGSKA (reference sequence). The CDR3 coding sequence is TGCAGTGCTAGACACAGGGCTTCAGATACGCAGTATTTT. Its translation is CSARHRASDTQYF.

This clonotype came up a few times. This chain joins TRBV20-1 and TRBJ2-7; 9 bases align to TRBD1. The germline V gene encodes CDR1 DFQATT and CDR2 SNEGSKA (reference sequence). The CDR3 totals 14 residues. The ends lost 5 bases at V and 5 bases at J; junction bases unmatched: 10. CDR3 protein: CSAPPGTGSHEQYF. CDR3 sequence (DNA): TGCAGTGCTCCTCCCGGGACAGGGTCCCACGAGCAGTACTTC.

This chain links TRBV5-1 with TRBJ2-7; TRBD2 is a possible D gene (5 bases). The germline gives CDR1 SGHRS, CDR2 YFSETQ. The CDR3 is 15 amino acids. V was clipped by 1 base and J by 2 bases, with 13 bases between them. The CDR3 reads CASSLHDYRPYEQYF. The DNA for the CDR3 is TGCGCCAGCAGCTTGCATGACTACCGCCCCTACGAGCAGTACTTC.

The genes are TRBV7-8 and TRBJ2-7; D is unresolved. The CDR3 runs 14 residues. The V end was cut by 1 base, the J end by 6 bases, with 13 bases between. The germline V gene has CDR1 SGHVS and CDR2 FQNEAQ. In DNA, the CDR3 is TGTGCCAGCAGCTTAGAGGTAGCATCAAGCGAGCAGTACTTC. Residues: CASSLEVASSEQYF.

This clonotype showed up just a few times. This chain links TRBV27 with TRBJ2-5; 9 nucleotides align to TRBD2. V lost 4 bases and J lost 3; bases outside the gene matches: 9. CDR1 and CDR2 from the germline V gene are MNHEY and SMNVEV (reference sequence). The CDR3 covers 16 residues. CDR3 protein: CASSSEASGKEETQYF. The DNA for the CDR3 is TGTGCCAGCAGTTCGGAGGCTAGCGGGAAAGAAGAGACCCAGTACTTC.

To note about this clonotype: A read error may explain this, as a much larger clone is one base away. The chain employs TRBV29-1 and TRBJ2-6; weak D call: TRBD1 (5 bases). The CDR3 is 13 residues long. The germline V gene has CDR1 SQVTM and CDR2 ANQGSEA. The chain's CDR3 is CSVGHSGANVRTF. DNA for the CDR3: TGCAGCGTTGGCCACTCTGGGGCCAACGTCCGGACTTTC.

The chain's CDR3 is CATGSGANVLTF. In DNA, the CDR3 is TGTGCCACCGGTTCTGGGGCCAACGTCCTGACTTTC. V is TRBV15 and J is TRBJ2-6; D remains ambiguous. From germline, CDR1 is LNHNV and CDR2 YYDKDF (reference sequence). The V end lost 8 bases, the J end lost 1 base, and 3 bases lay between the germline ends. This CDR3 comprises 12 residues. Using reference TRBV15 and TRBJ2-6 for the parts outside the CDR3, the full variable domain is DAMVIQNPRYQVTQFGKPVTLSCSQTLNHNVMYWYQQKSSQAPKLLFHYYDKDFNNEADTPDNFQSRRPNTSFCFLDIRSPGLGDTAMYLCATGSGANVLTFGAGSRLTVL.

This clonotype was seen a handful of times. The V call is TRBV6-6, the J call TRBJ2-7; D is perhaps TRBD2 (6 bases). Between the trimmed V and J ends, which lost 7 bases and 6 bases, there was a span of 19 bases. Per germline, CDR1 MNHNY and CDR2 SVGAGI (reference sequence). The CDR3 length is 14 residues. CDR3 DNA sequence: TGTGCCAGCACCATCTCCTCGCGGGGCGGCGAGCAGTACTTC. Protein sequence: CASTISSRGGEQYF.

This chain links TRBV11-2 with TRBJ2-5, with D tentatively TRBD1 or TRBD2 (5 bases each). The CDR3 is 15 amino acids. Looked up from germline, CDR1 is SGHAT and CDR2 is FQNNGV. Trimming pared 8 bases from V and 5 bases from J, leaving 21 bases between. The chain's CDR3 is CASGWAGDSRETQYF. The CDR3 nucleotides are TGTGCCAGCGGCTGGGCGGGCGACAGCCGGGAGACCCAGTACTTC.

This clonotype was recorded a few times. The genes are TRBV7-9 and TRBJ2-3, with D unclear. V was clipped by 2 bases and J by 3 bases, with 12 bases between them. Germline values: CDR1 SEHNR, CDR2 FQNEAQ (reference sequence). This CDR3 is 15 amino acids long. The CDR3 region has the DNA TGTGCCAGCAGCTTACAGGCGGTGGGGACAGATACGCAGTATTTT. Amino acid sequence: CASSLQAVGTDTQYF.

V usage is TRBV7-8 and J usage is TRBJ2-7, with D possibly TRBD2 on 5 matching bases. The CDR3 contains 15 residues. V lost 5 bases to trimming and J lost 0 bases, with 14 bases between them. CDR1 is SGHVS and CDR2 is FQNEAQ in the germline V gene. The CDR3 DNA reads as TGTGCCAGCAGCCCTGGAGTAGCGAGCTCCTACGAGCAGTACTTC. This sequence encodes CASSPGVASSYEQYF.

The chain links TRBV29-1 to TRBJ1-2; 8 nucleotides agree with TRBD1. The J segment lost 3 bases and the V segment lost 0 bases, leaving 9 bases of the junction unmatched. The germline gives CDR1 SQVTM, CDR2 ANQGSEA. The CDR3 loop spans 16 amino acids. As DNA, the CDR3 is TGCAGCGTTGAAGACCCGGACAGGGTAATAGACTATGGCTACACCTTC. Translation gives CSVEDPDRVIDYGYTF. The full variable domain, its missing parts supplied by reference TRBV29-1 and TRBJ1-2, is SAVISQKPSRDICQRGTSLTIQCQVDSQVTMMFWYRQQPGQSLTLIATANQGSEATYESGFVIDKFPISRPNLTFSTLTVSNMSPEDSSIYLCSVEDPDRVIDYGYTFGSGTRLTVV.

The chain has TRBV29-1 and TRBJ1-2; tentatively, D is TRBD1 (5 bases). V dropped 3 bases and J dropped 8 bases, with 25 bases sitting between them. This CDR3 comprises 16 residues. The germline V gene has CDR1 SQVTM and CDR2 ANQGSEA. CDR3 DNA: TGCAGCGTTGAGAGGAGGGGCGCCCAGGGTGGTTACGGCTACACCTTC. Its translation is CSVERRGAQGGYGYTF.

The CDR3 DNA reads as TGCAGCGTTGAAGTCGGGGTGGGGACCCAGTACTTC. This sequence encodes CSVEVGVGTQYF. V and J are TRBV29-1 and TRBJ2-7; possible D gene TRBD2, 5 bases. The assigned J gene may be wrong: the sequence end matches TRBJ2-5 better. Germline lookup yields CDR1 SQVTM and CDR2 ANQGSEA. CDR3 length equals 12 residues.

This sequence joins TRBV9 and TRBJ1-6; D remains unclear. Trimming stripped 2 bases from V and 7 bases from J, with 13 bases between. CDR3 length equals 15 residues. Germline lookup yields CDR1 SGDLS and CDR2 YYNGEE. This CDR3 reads CASSVGAPWNSPLHF. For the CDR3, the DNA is TGTGCCAGCAGCGTGGGAGCCCCTTGGAATTCACCCCTCCACTTT.

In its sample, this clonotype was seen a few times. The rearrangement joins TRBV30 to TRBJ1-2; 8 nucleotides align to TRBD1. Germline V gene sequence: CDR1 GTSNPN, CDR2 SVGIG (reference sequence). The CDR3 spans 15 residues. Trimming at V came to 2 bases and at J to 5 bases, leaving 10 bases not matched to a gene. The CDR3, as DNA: TGTGCCTGGAGTACGTTGGGGACAGGACTATATGGCTACACCTTC. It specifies CAWSTLGTGLYGYTF. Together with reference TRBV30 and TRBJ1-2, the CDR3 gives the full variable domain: SQTIHQWPATLVQPVGSPLSLECTVEGTSNPNLYWYRQAAGRGLQLLFYSVGIGQISSEVPQNLSASRPQDRQFILSSKKLLLSDSGFYLCAWSTLGTGLYGYTFGSGTRLTVV.

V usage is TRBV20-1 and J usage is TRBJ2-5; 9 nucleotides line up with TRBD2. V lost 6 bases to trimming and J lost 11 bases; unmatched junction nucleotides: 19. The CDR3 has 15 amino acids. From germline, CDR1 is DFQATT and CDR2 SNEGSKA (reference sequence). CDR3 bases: TGCAGTGCGCCCGCCCCCCGCGGGGGGGCCATGGAGCAGTACTTC. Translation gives CSAPAPRGGAMEQYF.

The CDR3 DNA is TGTGCCAGCAGCACGGGACCCGCAGATACGCAGTATTTT. Amino acids: CASSTGPADTQYF. The J gene is TRBJ2-3, the V gene TRBV9; D might be TRBD1 or TRBD2, each matching 5 bases. The CDR3 covers 13 residues. Between the trimmed V and J ends, which lost 4 bases and 4 bases, there was a span of 10 bases. Germline V gene sequence: CDR1 SGDLS, CDR2 YYNGEE.

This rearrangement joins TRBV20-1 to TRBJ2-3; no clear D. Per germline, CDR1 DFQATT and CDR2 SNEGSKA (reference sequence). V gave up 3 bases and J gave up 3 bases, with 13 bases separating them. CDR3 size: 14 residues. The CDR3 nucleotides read TGCAGTGCTAGGAGGCTCAAGATAACAGATACGCAGTATTTT. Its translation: CSARRLKITDTQYF.

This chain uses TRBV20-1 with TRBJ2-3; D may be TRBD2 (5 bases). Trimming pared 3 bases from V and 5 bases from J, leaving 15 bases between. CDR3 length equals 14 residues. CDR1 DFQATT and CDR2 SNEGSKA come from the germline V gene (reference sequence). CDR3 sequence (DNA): TGCAGTGCTAGGGAGTTGGCGGGTCTAGATACGCAGTATTTT. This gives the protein CSARELAGLDTQYF.

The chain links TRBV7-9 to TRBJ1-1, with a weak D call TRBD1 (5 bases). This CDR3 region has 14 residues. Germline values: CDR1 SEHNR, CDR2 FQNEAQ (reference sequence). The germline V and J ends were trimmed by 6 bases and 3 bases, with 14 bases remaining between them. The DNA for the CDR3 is TGTGCCAGCAGTCGTCCTAGGGGCGACACTGAAGCTTTCTTT. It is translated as CASSRPRGDTEAFF.

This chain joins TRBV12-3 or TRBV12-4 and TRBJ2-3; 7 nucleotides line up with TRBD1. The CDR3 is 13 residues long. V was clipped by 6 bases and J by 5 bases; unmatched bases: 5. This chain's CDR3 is CASRRGPIDTQYF. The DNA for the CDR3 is TGTGCCAGCAGGAGGGGGCCCATAGATACGCAGTATTTT.

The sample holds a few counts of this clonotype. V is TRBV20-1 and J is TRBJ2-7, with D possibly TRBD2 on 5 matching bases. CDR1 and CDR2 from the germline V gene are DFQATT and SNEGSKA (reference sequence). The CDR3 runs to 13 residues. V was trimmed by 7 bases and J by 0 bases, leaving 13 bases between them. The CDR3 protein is CSGEGRSSYEQYF. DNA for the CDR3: TGCAGTGGAGAAGGGAGAAGCTCCTACGAGCAGTACTTC.

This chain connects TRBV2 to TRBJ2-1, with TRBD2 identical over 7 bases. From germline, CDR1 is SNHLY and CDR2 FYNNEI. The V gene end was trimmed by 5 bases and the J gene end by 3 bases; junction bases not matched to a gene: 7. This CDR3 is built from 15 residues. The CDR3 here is CASSRTSNVYNEQFF. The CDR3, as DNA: TGTGCCAGCAGTAGGACTAGTAACGTCTACAATGAGCAGTTCTTC.

In nucleotides, the CDR3 is TGTGCCAGCAGTTTAGTGGCGGGAGAGATAACAGATACGCAGTATTTT. Its translation: CASSLVAGEITDTQYF. This chain uses TRBV28 with TRBJ2-3, with 7 bases fitting TRBD2. This CDR3 region has 16 residues. Germline-derived CDR1 and CDR2 are MDHEN and SYDVKM. V trimming: 2 bases; J trimming: 3 bases; junction bases outside the gene matches: 8.

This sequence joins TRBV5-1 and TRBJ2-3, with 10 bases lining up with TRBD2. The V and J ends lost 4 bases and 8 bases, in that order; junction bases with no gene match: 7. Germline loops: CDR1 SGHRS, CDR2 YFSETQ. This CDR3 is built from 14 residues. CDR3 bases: TGCGCCAGCAGCACTAGCGGGAAGGGAGGTACGCAGTATTTT. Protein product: CASSTSGKGGTQYF.